Following are 21 T cell receptor beta chains from one sample sequenced in a study of cytomegalovirus exposure and HLA in healthy donors. The PCR contained 60 Vbeta and 13 Jbeta primers. Data came from immunoSEQ multiplex PCR; TCRdb stores just in-frame clones and leaves some out. The table includes approximately 170,000 clones, about 63% detected once. The sample consisted of PBMCs. All receptors derive from a woman aged 40 to 50 in good health and CMV-seropositive.

The chain has TRBV19 and TRBJ1-1; 9 positions match TRBD1. Germline CDR1 LNHDA, CDR2 SQIVND (reference sequence). The ends lost 1 base at V and 0 bases at J; junction bases unmatched: 12. The CDR3 length is 19 residues. The CDR3 region is CASSIGSRDRAFVNTEAFF. Here the CDR3 DNA reads TGTGCCAGTAGTATAGGTTCCCGGGACAGGGCCTTTGTGAACACTGAAGCTTTCTTT.

The rearrangement joins TRBV7-3 to TRBJ2-1, with 10 bases matching TRBD2. Germline trimming cut 5 bases from V and 0 bases from J; bases unmatched to any gene: 10. The CDR3 is 18 amino acids. The V gene's germline CDR1 is SGHTA and CDR2 FQGTGA. CDR3 region: CASSPTWPSGSSYNEQFF. The CDR3 DNA reads TGTGCCAGCAGCCCAACCTGGCCTAGCGGGAGCTCCTACAATGAGCAGTTCTTC.

The rearrangement joins TRBV6-4 to TRBJ2-1; D is undetermined. V lost 4 bases and J 0 bases, leaving 10 bases between the germline ends. This CDR3 is built from 15 residues. Per germline, CDR1 MRHNA and CDR2 SNTAGT. The CDR3 sequence is CASSVMSSSYNEQFF. The CDR3 coding sequence is TGTGCCAGCAGTGTCATGTCGAGCTCCTACAATGAGCAGTTCTTC.

J is TRBJ1-4 and V is TRBV28; D is uncertain. This CDR3 comprises 15 residues. Per the germline V gene, CDR1 is MDHEN and CDR2 is SYDVKM. Trimming took 7 bases from V and 4 from J, leaving 16 bases between them. The CDR3 nucleotides are TGTGCCAGCAACCCGCCGGGGATTAGTAATGAAAAACTGTTTTTT. Protein: CASNPPGISNEKLFF.

The chain is built from TRBV7-3 and TRBJ2-1; D is possibly TRBD2 (6 bases). Per germline, CDR1 SGHTA and CDR2 FQGTGA. The V gene lost 2 bases and the J gene lost 6 bases, with 14 bases spanning the gap. The CDR3 length is 15 residues. The CDR3 is CASSLGGVTFNEQFF. In DNA form, the CDR3 reads TGTGCCAGCAGCTTAGGAGGGGTGACCTTCAATGAGCAGTTCTTC.

V is TRBV5-1 and J is TRBJ2-2; no reliable D call. The CDR3 loop spans 15 amino acids. Germline-derived CDR1 and CDR2 are SGHRS and YFSETQ. Trimming took 4 bases from V and 1 from J, leaving 11 bases between them. The DNA of the CDR3 is TGCGCCAGCAGCCGCCTTGCGATGAACACCGGGGAGCTGTTTTTT. This gives the protein CASSRLAMNTGELFF.

The rearrangement links TRBV11-2 to TRBJ2-7; D not certain. The CDR3 totals 11 residues. V was shortened by 5 bases and J by 3 bases, with 5 bases between the two germline ends. Germline V lookup: CDR1 SGHAT, CDR2 FQNNGV. CDR3 sequence: CASSTYYEQYF. The CDR3, as DNA: TGTGCCAGCAGCACTTACTACGAGCAGTACTTC.

This clone was seen only once. The J gene is TRBJ2-7, the V gene TRBV6-5; weak D call: TRBD2 (7 bases). Per the germline V gene, CDR1 is MNHEY and CDR2 is SVGAGI. The CDR3 has 14 residues. Trimming stripped 2 bases from V and 3 bases from J, with 11 bases between. The CDR3 bases are TGTGCCAGCAGTTACCGGGGGGCCGGCTACGAGCAGTACTTC. Its protein product is CASSYRGAGYEQYF.

The V call is TRBV7-3, the J call TRBJ2-3; D is possibly TRBD2 (6 bases). Trimming removed 5 bases at V and 1 base at J, with 13 bases between. CDR1 is SGHTA and CDR2 is FQGTGA in the germline V gene. The CDR3 has 15 amino acids. The CDR3 loop reads CASSAGPFGTDTQYF. CDR3 coding DNA: TGTGCCAGCAGCGCGGGACCTTTCGGCACAGATACGCAGTATTTT. Based on the CDR3 plus reference TRBV7-3 and TRBJ2-3, the full variable domain is GAGVSQTPSNKVTEKGKYVELRCDPISGHTALYWYRQSLGQGPEFLIYFQGTGAADDSGLPNDRFFAVRPEGSVSTLKIQRTERGDSAVYLCASSAGPFGTDTQYFGPGTRLTVL.

The chain combines TRBV28 with TRBJ1-1, with D tentatively TRBD1 (5 bases). CDR3 length: 14 amino acids. Trimming left V 3 bases short and J 1 base short, with 9 bases between. The V gene's germline CDR1 is MDHEN and CDR2 SYDVKM. The CDR3 nucleotides are TGTGCCAGCAGTTTGGGGACTCAGAACACTGAAGCTTTCTTT. It is translated as CASSLGTQNTEAFF.

The gene calls are TRBV18 and TRBJ1-4; no firm D call. The CDR3 loop spans 13 amino acids. Trimming cost V 10 bases and J 0 bases, with 9 bases left between them. CDR1 and CDR2 (germline): KGHSH, LQKENI. The CDR3 DNA reads as TGTGCCACCGACAATACAACTAATGAAAAACTGTTTTTT. Its translation is CATDNTTNEKLFF. Complete variable domain (other parts from reference TRBV18 and TRBJ1-4): NAGVMQNPRHLVRRRGQEARLRCSPMKGHSHVYWYRQLPEEGLKFMVYLQKENIIDESGMPKERFSAEFPKEGPSILRIQQVVRGDSAAYFCATDNTTNEKLFFGSGTQLSVL.

This chain uses TRBV30 with TRBJ1-5; 7 bases agree with TRBD1. This CDR3 spans 17 amino acids. Per germline, CDR1 GTSNPN and CDR2 SVGIG (reference sequence). The J segment lost 0 bases and the V segment lost 5 bases, leaving 13 bases of the junction unmatched. CDR3 protein: CAWDIQRGQLSNQPQHF. The CDR3 nucleotides are TGTGCCTGGGACATCCAAAGGGGGCAGCTTAGCAATCAGCCCCAGCATTTT.

The J gene is TRBJ1-2, the V gene TRBV7-2; no clear D gene. V dropped 5 bases and J dropped 2 bases, with 9 bases sitting between them. Germline V gene data show CDR1 as SGHTA and CDR2 as FQGNSA. This CDR3 contains 13 residues. The CDR3 DNA follows: TGTGCCAGCAGCCACACAGCAAACTATGGCTACACCTTC. It codes for CASSHTANYGYTF.

This chain connects TRBV5-4 to TRBJ1-2, with 9 positions matching TRBD1. V was clipped by 4 bases and J by 8 bases; unmatched bases: 12. The CDR3 is 15 amino acids. The germline V gene has CDR1 SGHNT and CDR2 YYREEE (reference sequence). CDR3 residues: CASSPTRTGEQGYTF. The CDR3 DNA follows: TGTGCCAGCAGCCCTACGAGGACAGGGGAACAAGGCTACACCTTC.

The V and J genes are TRBV28 and TRBJ1-3, with no clear D. The V gene's germline CDR1 is MDHEN and CDR2 SYDVKM. The CDR3 length is 13 residues. Trimming removed 7 bases from V and 4 bases from J, with 11 bases in between. CDR3 nucleotides: TGTGCCAGCATAGAGGGATTAGGAAACACCATATATTTT. Protein product: CASIEGLGNTIYF.

V is TRBV5-1 and J is TRBJ2-2, with 10 bases matching TRBD2. Per the germline V gene, CDR1 is SGHRS and CDR2 is YFSETQ. Trimming cost V 5 bases and J 6 bases; bases outside gene matches: 7. There are 15 residues in the CDR3. CDR3 protein: CASSAVGLASGELFF. The CDR3 coding sequence is TGCGCCAGCAGTGCTGTGGGACTAGCGTCCGGGGAGCTGTTTTTT.

This clone has a handful of counts. CDR3 coding DNA: TGCGCCAGCAGCTTGGCCGGGGCTAGCGGTGAGCAGTTCTTC. Translating gives CASSLAGASGEQFF. The rearrangement links TRBV5-1 to TRBJ2-1, with TRBD2 matching over 7 bases. V shed 0 bases, J shed 9 bases, and the junction held 6 bases outside the gene matches. The CDR3 has 14 amino acids. Per the germline V gene, CDR1 is SGHRS and CDR2 is YFSETQ.

V gene TRBV5-4 combines with J gene TRBJ2-1, with 14 bases identical to TRBD2. There are 16 residues in the CDR3. CDR1 SGHNT and CDR2 YYREEE come from the germline V gene (reference sequence). Trimming took 3 bases from V and 8 from J; bases not matched to a gene: 7. CDR3 nucleotides: TGTGCCAGCAGCTCCGGGACTAGCGGGAGTATCGATGAGCAGTTCTTC. Translation gives CASSSGTSGSIDEQFF.

This chain joins TRBV19 and TRBJ2-5, with unresolved D. Trimming took off 6 bases at V and 4 bases at J, with 12 bases between the two ends. CDR3 length equals 13 residues. Germline values: CDR1 LNHDA, CDR2 SQIVND (reference sequence). In nucleotides, the CDR3 is TGTGCCAGTAGGCCTCGGGTCTCAGAGACCCAGTACTTC. Its translation: CASRPRVSETQYF.

This chain joins TRBV19 and TRBJ2-5; 11 nucleotides match TRBD1. CDR1 LNHDA and CDR2 SQIVND come from the germline V gene (reference sequence). J gave up 3 bases and V 9 bases, and 12 bases lay outside the gene matches. The length of the CDR3 is 16 residues. CDR3 nucleotide sequence: TGTGCCAGCCGGGACAGGGGGAGCAGTAGAAAAGAGACCCAGTACTTC. It yields the protein CASRDRGSSRKETQYF.

This chain uses TRBV5-6 with TRBJ2-3, with 8 bases lining up with TRBD2. V lost 4 bases, J lost 1 base, and 8 bases stayed unmatched. There are 16 residues in the CDR3. CDR1 is SGHDT and CDR2 is YYEEEE in the germline V gene. The CDR3 DNA is TGTGCCAGCAGCCCCCTAGCGGGCCACGGCACAGATACGCAGTATTTT. Encoded protein: CASSPLAGHGTDTQYF. Full variable domain (remainder filled in from reference TRBV5-6 and TRBJ2-3): DAGVTQSPTHLIKTRGQQVTLRCSPKSGHDTVSWYQQALGQGPQFIFQYYEEEERQRGNFPDRFSGHQFPNYSSELNVNALLLGDSALYLCASSPLAGHGTDTQYFGPGTRLTVL.